This T cell receptor beta chain was captured in a study of blood T cell repertoires in COVID-19. V was pared by 1 base and J by 2 bases, with 9 bases between. The CDR3 is 14 amino acids. CDR1 is LGHDT, CDR2 YNNKEL, per germline (reference sequence). The data were produced by immunoSEQ multiplex PCR, yet TCRdb's version contains in-frame clones alone and is incomplete. The table shows 330,000 or so clones, with approximately 87% occurring only once. The TCR comes from a man aged 35-49 years in a cohort exposed to, infected with or recovered from COVID-19 (not recorded which). The chain combines TRBV3-1 (or the pseudogene TRBV3-2) with TRBJ2-7; no firm D call. Sequencing was performed on PBMCs or T cells enriched from blood (not recorded which). CDR3: CASSQVDGAYEQYF. The CDR3 nucleotides read TGTGCCAGCAGCCAAGTCGACGGAGCCTACGAGCAGTACTTC.